One sample yielded the 29 T cell receptor beta chains listed below, sequenced in a study of T cell repertoires in cytomegalovirus infection. Their target antigens are unknown. TCRdb reprocessed the reads with MiXCR, giving one entry per CDR3 protein. The sample yields around 85,000 distinct CDR3 sequences, about 44% seen once. Sequencing was performed on CD8+ T cells from cultured PBMCs, taken from culture after CMV antigen stimulation. These receptors originate from a human donor in good health (CMV status not recorded). Some clones in this sample may be carry-over from other donors' samples.

The chain carries TRBV2 and TRBJ2-7, with 7 bases matching TRBD2. This CDR3 has 14 amino acids. The germline gives CDR1 SNHLY, CDR2 FYNNEI. The ends lost 4 bases at V and 3 bases at J; junction bases unmatched: 6. The CDR3 spells CASSVAGRVYEQYF. For the CDR3, the DNA is TGTGCCAGCAGTGTGGCAGGGAGGGTCTACGAGCAGTACTTC. Variable domain in full (rest from reference TRBV2 and TRBJ2-7): EPEVTQTPSHQVTQMGQEVILRCVPISNHLYFYWYRQILGQKVEFLVSFYNNEISEKSEIFDDQFSVERPDGSNFTLKIRSTKLEDSAMYFCASSVAGRVYEQYFGPGTRLTVT.

The J gene is TRBJ2-4, the V gene TRBV7-9; D remains ambiguous. There are 14 residues in the CDR3. Germline CDR1 reads SEHNR; CDR2 reads FQNEAQ (reference sequence). Deletions cut 6 bases from V and 2 bases from J, with 11 bases between. The CDR3 nucleotides are TGTGCCAGCAGTCACGACCTCTCCAAAAACATTCAGTACTTC. Translating it yields CASSHDLSKNIQYF.

The chain is built from TRBV5-1 and TRBJ2-7; 11 bases fit TRBD2. The junction had 6 bases not matched to a gene; V was cut back by 4 bases and J by 0 bases. The CDR3 is 16 amino acids. CDR1 and CDR2 from the germline V gene are SGHRS and YFSETQ. CDR3 sequence reads: CASSGGTSGFSYEQYF. In DNA form, the CDR3 reads TGCGCCAGCAGCGGAGGGACTAGCGGTTTCTCCTACGAGCAGTACTTC.

This clonotype was observed once. A read error may account for a junction end that differs from germline. The J gene is TRBJ1-4, the V gene TRBV4-1; D gene ambiguous. This CDR3 spans 12 amino acids. From germline, CDR1 is MGHRA and CDR2 YSYEKL. The CDR3, as DNA: TGTGCCAGCAGCCAAGATGGAGGGAAACTGTTTTTT. Translated: CASSQDGGKLFF.

J is TRBJ2-7 and V is TRBV29-1, with a weak D call TRBD1 (5 bases). CDR3 length: 11 residues. Germline lookup yields CDR1 SQVTM and CDR2 ANQGSEA. Trimming pared 3 bases from V and 5 bases from J, leaving 8 bases between. The CDR3 DNA sequence: TGCAGCGTTGATCAGGGCCACGAGCAGTACTTC. As protein: CSVDQGHEQYF.

This clonotype was seen a few times. The CDR3 nucleotides read TGTGCCAGCAGTTCAGGGGCCAACGTCCTGACTTTC. Residues: CASSSGANVLTF. The chain has TRBV27 and TRBJ2-6; the D is unclear. V lost 4 bases to trimming and J lost 4 bases, with 2 bases between them. Germline V CDR1 and CDR2: MNHEY, SMNVEV (reference sequence). This CDR3 has 12 residues.

This clonotype came up a few times. The chain links TRBV27 to TRBJ2-5; TRBD2 might be the D (7 bases). The germline gives CDR1 MNHEY, CDR2 SMNVEV (reference sequence). The germline V and J ends were trimmed by 8 bases and 7 bases, with 23 bases remaining between them. The CDR3 is 15 amino acids. This chain's CDR3 is CASSVWGEGDMTQYF. CDR3 nucleotides: TGTGCCAGCTCCGTATGGGGGGAGGGGGATATGACCCAGTACTTC.

The chain uses TRBV7-9 and TRBJ1-1; a possible D gene is TRBD1 (5 bases). The germline CDR1 and CDR2 sequences are SEHNR and FQNEAQ (reference sequence). Trimming shortened V by 8 bases and J by 5 bases, and 15 bases separated the two germline ends. The CDR3 sequence is 13 residues long. Here the CDR3 reads CASGDAGGTEAFF. In nucleotides, the CDR3 is TGTGCCAGCGGAGATGCGGGGGGAACTGAAGCTTTCTTT.

The CDR3 coding sequence is TGTGCCAGCAGCCCAGAGCGGGCAGATACGCAGTATTTT. Its protein is CASSPERADTQYF. The chain recombines TRBV7-6 with TRBJ2-3, with D maybe TRBD2 (6 bases). V lost 5 bases and J lost 4, with 10 bases in between. This CDR3 has 13 amino acids. Germline values: CDR1 SGHVS, CDR2 FNYEAQ.

This clonotype was seen only a few times. CDR3 residues: CASSSLYRGRYGNEQFF. The CDR3 DNA reads TGTGCCAGCAGCTCCCTTTACAGGGGAAGGTATGGTAATGAGCAGTTCTTC. The chain joins TRBV7-9 to TRBJ2-1, with 7 positions matching TRBD1. V was pared by 4 bases and J by 7 bases, with 16 bases of the junction left unmatched. The CDR3 extends over 17 amino acids. CDR1 SEHNR and CDR2 FQNEAQ come from the germline V gene (reference sequence).

This clonotype came up a few times. The chain has TRBV7-8 and TRBJ1-6; D uncertain. Germline CDR1 is SGHVS and CDR2 is FQNEAQ. V shed 5 bases and J shed 9 bases, with 8 bases lying between them. CDR3 length equals 12 residues. The CDR3 here is CASSVKTSPLHF. For the CDR3, the DNA is TGTGCCAGCAGCGTAAAGACTTCACCCCTCCACTTT.

This clonotype was seen more than once but under ten times. One end of the junction is discordant with germline, which a read error may explain. V usage is TRBV7-8 and J usage is TRBJ1-1, with D uncertain. The CDR3 totals 13 residues. Germline assignment: CDR1 SGHVS and CDR2 FQNEAQ. CDR3 nucleotides: TGTGACAGCAGCTTCGCAGAGAACACTGAAGCTTTCTTT. This translates into CDSSFAENTEAFF.

This chain joins TRBV27 and TRBJ1-3; D is unclear. This CDR3 contains 16 residues. Germline V lookup: CDR1 MNHEY, CDR2 SMNVEV (reference sequence). V was shortened by 5 bases and J by 0 bases, with 14 bases between the two germline ends. The CDR3 region is CASSPNGPSSGNTIYF. Here the CDR3 DNA reads TGTGCCAGCAGTCCGAACGGCCCGAGCTCTGGAAACACCATATATTTT.

In this sample, this clonotype turned up a few times. The chain has TRBV4-1 and TRBJ1-5; D gene uncertain. This CDR3 has 16 residues. The germline V and J ends were trimmed by 0 bases and 0 bases, with 9 bases remaining between them. In germline, CDR1 is MGHRA, CDR2 YSYEKL. The CDR3 sequence: CASSQDKDDSNQPQHF. In nucleotides, the CDR3 is TGCGCCAGCAGCCAAGACAAGGACGATAGCAATCAGCCCCAGCATTTT.

The chain employs TRBV4-1 and TRBJ2-5; 14 positions agree with TRBD2. V lost 4 bases, J lost 6 bases, and 7 bases stayed unmatched. Per the germline V gene, CDR1 is MGHRA and CDR2 is YSYEKL. This CDR3 is built from 16 residues. CDR3 sequence: CASSRSGLAGVQTQYF. For the CDR3, the DNA is TGCGCCAGCAGCCGGTCGGGACTAGCGGGAGTTCAGACCCAGTACTTC.

This clonotype appeared a few times. V and J are TRBV7-6 and TRBJ2-2, with TRBD2 identical over 12 bases. The CDR3 spans 18 residues. The V segment lost 5 bases and the J segment 2 bases; nucleotides outside the gene matches: 9. CDR1 is SGHVS and CDR2 is FNYEAQ in the germline V gene. CDR3 sequence reads: CASSELAGGHVNTGELFF. CDR3 DNA: TGTGCCAGCAGCGAACTAGCGGGGGGCCATGTTAACACCGGGGAGCTGTTTTTT.

This clonotype has more than one count but fewer than ten. The CDR3 region has the DNA TGTGCCAGCAGCTCAAGCATCAGGGTTAATGAGCAGTTCTTC. Translation: CASSSSIRVNEQFF. The chain uses TRBV7-2 and TRBJ2-1; maybe TRBD1 (5 bases). Trimming took off 4 bases at V and 7 bases at J, with 14 bases between the two ends. This CDR3 has 14 amino acids. The germline V gene has CDR1 SGHTA and CDR2 FQGNSA.

The chain is built from TRBV6-1 and TRBJ1-2; possibly TRBD1 for D (5 bases). The V end lost 3 bases, the J end lost 4 bases, and 9 bases lay between the germline ends. The CDR3 totals 13 residues. Germline V lookup: CDR1 MNHNS, CDR2 SASEGT. The CDR3, as DNA: TGTGCCAGCAGTGACCGTACAGGCTATGGCTACACCTTC. It specifies CASSDRTGYGYTF.

A few counts support this clonotype. The chain joins TRBV7-8 to TRBJ1-5; 7 bases fit TRBD1. V shed 6 bases and J 6 bases; nucleotides not matched to a gene: 8. Germline lookup yields CDR1 SGHVS and CDR2 FQNEAQ. The CDR3 totals 14 residues. Here the CDR3 reads CASRQGGGAQPQHF. The CDR3 DNA sequence: TGTGCCAGCAGGCAGGGGGGGGGGGCTCAGCCCCAGCATTTT.

In this sample, this clonotype turned up a few times. V usage is TRBV6-2 or TRBV6-3 and J usage is TRBJ2-5, with 10 nucleotides matching TRBD2. The V gene's germline CDR1 is MNHEY and CDR2 SVGEGT. V lost 6 bases, J lost 1 base, and 5 bases stayed unmatched. The CDR3 loop spans 15 amino acids. The CDR3 DNA follows: TGTGCCAGCAGCTCTGGGACTAGCGTCCAAGAGACCCAGTACTTC. Translated, it gives CASSSGTSVQETQYF.

This clonotype was counted between two and nine times. This rearrangement joins TRBV7-8 to TRBJ2-5; TRBD2 matches 7 bases. V lost 8 bases, J lost 1 base, and 1 base stayed unmatched. The germline V gene has CDR1 SGHVS and CDR2 FQNEAQ. This CDR3 spans 12 amino acids. The CDR3 reads CASGRAQETQYF. In nucleotides, the CDR3 is TGTGCCAGCGGGAGGGCCCAAGAGACCCAGTACTTC.

The chain uses TRBV12-3 or TRBV12-4 and TRBJ1-5; D remains ambiguous. CDR3 length: 13 residues. Trimming took off 1 base at V and 6 bases at J, with 7 bases between the two ends. The CDR3 spells CASSLGGIQPQHF. CDR3 DNA sequence: TGTGCCAGCAGTTTAGGGGGAATTCAGCCCCAGCATTTT.

This clonotype was seen a handful of times. The chain employs TRBV2 and TRBJ2-7; 8 bases match TRBD2. This CDR3 has 16 amino acids. V lost 0 bases and J lost 2; bases outside the gene matches: 6. Per germline, CDR1 SNHLY and CDR2 FYNNEI. The DNA for the CDR3 is TGTGCCAGCAGTGAAGCTGGCGGGAGGTCCCCCTACGAGCAGTACTTC. It specifies CASSEAGGRSPYEQYF.

This clonotype was found a few times. The CDR3 DNA follows: TGTGCCAGCAGCTTAGGGGGACTAGCGGGAGGGCTTAGCTCCTACGAGCAGTACTTC. Translation: CASSLGGLAGGLSSYEQYF. The rearrangement uses TRBV7-2 and TRBJ2-7; 16 bases are shared with TRBD2. Germline CDR1 is SGHTA and CDR2 is FQGNSA. The CDR3 runs to 19 residues. V was clipped by 1 base and J by 0 bases; unmatched bases: 6.

This clonotype came up a few times. The J gene is TRBJ1-5, the V gene TRBV7-2; 9 nucleotides agree with TRBD1. V dropped 1 base and J dropped 11; count of bases not matched to a gene: 12. The length of the CDR3 is 16 residues. Germline loops: CDR1 SGHTA, CDR2 FQGNSA. CDR3: CASSLGRTGDTEAQHF. CDR3 bases: TGTGCCAGCAGCTTAGGGCGGACAGGGGACACAGAGGCCCAGCATTTT.

This chain uses TRBV10-3 with TRBJ2-3; 7 bases fit TRBD2. The junction had 6 bases not matched to a gene; V was cut back by 6 bases and J by 0 bases. The CDR3 contains 15 residues. The V gene's germline CDR1 is ENHRY and CDR2 SYGVKD. CDR3 in amino acids: CAISLSGFSTDTQYF. In nucleotides, the CDR3 is TGTGCCATCAGCCTTAGCGGGTTTAGCACAGATACGCAGTATTTT.

The rearrangement joins TRBV15 to TRBJ1-4; TRBD1 matches 7 bases. This CDR3 comprises 15 residues. V shed 3 bases and J 4 bases; nucleotides not matched to a gene: 5. Germline CDR1 LNHNV, CDR2 YYDKDF (reference sequence). CDR3 region: CATSSEDRSNEKLFF. In DNA, the CDR3 is TGTGCCACCAGCAGCGAGGACAGGAGTAATGAAAAACTGTTTTTT.

The rearrangement uses TRBV12-5 and TRBJ2-3; possible D gene TRBD2, 5 bases. V shed 5 bases and J shed 5 bases, with 20 bases lying between them. CDR3 length equals 16 residues. CDR1 and CDR2 from the germline V gene are LGHNT and FRNRAP. CDR3 sequence: CASGPQRGRRVDTQYF. In DNA, the CDR3 is TGTGCTAGTGGTCCACAAAGAGGAAGGCGGGTAGATACGCAGTATTTT.

This clonotype was seen a handful of times. This sequence joins TRBV5-6 and TRBJ2-5; 12 nucleotides match TRBD2. Germline CDR1 reads SGHDT; CDR2 reads YYEEEE. The length of the CDR3 is 18 residues. With V trimmed by 4 bases and J by 3 bases, 13 bases remained unmatched. The CDR3 DNA follows: TGTGCCAGCAGCCCCTTTACCGGGACTAGCGGGTTTAAAGAGACCCAGTACTTC. It yields the protein CASSPFTGTSGFKETQYF.